This TCR beta chain was found in a study of cytomegalovirus exposure and HLA in healthy donors. Study-wide findings and caveats: Presence/absence analyses assumed roughly uniform sequencing depth across donors, which may not hold. Overall, around 160 TCR beta chains were annotated as cytomegalovirus-associated.

It was with 60 Vbeta and 13 Jbeta primers that the PCR ran. Repertoires were generated with immunoSEQ multiplex PCR, while TCRdb's copy carries only in-frame clones and drops some. The top ten clones hold around 3.2% of a sample with about 140,000 clones, 76% of them seen once. A remark on this clone: What it recognizes is unknown.

Material: PBMCs. The TCR sequence derives from a man aged 35 to 55 in good health and CMV-seronegative.

The CDR3 DNA reads as TGTGCCAGCACCAAACCAACACAGGGGCTTGAGCAGTTCTTC. It specifies CASTKPTQGLEQFF. This chain links TRBV7-2 with TRBJ2-1, with 7 bases identical to TRBD1. With V trimmed by 7 bases and J by 9 bases, 12 bases remained unmatched. CDR1 and CDR2 from the germline V gene are SGHTA and FQGNSA. The CDR3 contains 14 residues.